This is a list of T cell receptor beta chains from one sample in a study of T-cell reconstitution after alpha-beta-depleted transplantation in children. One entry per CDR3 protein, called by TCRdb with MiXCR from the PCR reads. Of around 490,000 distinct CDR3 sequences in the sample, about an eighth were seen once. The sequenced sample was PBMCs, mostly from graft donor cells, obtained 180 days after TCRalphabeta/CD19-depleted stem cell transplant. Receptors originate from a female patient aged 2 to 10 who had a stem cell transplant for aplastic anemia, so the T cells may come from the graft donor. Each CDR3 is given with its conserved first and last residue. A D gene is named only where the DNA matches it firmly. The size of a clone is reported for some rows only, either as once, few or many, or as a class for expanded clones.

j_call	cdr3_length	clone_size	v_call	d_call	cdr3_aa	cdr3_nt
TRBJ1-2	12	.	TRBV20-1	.	CSATASTVGYTF	TGCAGTGCGACCGCCTCCACGGTTGGCTACACCTTC
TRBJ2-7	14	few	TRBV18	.	CASSTTGTQGEQYF	TGTGCCAGCTCAACTACCGGGACCCAAGGCGAGCAGTACTTC
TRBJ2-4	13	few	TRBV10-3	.	CAKWIPWENIQYF	TGTGCCAAGTGGATTCCCTGGGAAAACATTCAGTACTTC
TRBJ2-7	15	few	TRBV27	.	CASSSSPGHRYEQYF	TGTGCCAGCAGTTCATCTCCGGGACACCGATACGAGCAGTACTTC
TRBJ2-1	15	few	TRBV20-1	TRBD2	CSARDGAGGPDEQFF	TGCAGTGCTAGAGATGGGGCGGGAGGGCCGGATGAGCAGTTCTTC
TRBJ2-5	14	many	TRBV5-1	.	CASSSGAGEETQYF	TGCGCCAGCAGCTCGGGGGCAGGGGAAGAGACCCAGTACTTC
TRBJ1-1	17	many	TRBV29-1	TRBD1	CSVARLGRTGLNTEAFF	TGCAGCGTCGCTCGGCTAGGCCGGACAGGTCTGAACACTGAAGCTTTCTTT
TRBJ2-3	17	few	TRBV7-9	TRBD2	CASSLGRVAGGQDTQYF	TGTGCCAGCAGCTTAGGCCGTGTAGCGGGAGGGCAAGATACGCAGTATTTT
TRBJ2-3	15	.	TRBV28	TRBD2	CASSLLISGGYTQYF	TGTGCCAGCAGTTTATTGATTAGCGGGGGATATACGCAGTATTTT
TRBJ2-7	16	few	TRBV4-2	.	CASSQDLGGDTYEQYF	TGTGCCAGCAGCCAAGATCTAGGCGGGGATACCTACGAGCAGTACTTC
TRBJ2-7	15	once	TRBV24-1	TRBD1	CATSATRDRGYEQYF	TGTGCCACCAGTGCCACCCGGGACAGGGGATACGAGCAGTACTTC
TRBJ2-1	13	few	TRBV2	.	CASNRAAYNEQFF	TGTGCCAGCAACAGGGCGGCCTACAATGAGCAGTTCTTC
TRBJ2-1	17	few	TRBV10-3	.	CAISVEGGSSSYNEQFF	TGTGCCATCAGTGTTGAGGGAGGTTCGAGCTCCTACAATGAGCAGTTCTTC
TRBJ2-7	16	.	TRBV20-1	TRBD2	CCARDPSGRGAYEQYF	TGCTGTGCTAGAGATCCTAGCGGGAGGGGGGCCTACGAGCAGTACTTC
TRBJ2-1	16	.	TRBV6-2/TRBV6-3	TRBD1	CASSYRGPGGINEQFF	TGTGCCAGCAGTTACAGAGGGCCAGGGGGAATCAATGAGCAGTTCTTC
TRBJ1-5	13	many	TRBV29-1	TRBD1	CSVAGQANQPQHF	TGCAGCGTCGCTGGACAGGCGAATCAGCCCCAGCATTTT
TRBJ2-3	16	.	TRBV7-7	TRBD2	CASSPITSGSIDTQYF	TGTGCCAGCAGCCCCATCACTAGCGGGAGCATAGATACGCAGTATTTT
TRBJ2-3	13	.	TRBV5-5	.	CASSYIHTDTQYF	TGTGCCAGCAGCTACATCCACACAGATACGCAGTATTTT
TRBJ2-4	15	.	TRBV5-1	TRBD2	CASSLGLAGGDIQYF	TGCGCCAGCAGCTTGGGACTAGCGGGAGGGGACATTCAGTACTTC
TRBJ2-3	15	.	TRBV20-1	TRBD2	CSARGLAGGGDTQYF	TGCAGTGCTAGGGGACTAGCGGGAGGAGGGGATACGCAGTATTTT
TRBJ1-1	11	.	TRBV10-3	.	CATRTVTEAFF	TGTGCCACCAGGACAGTCACTGAAGCTTTCTTT
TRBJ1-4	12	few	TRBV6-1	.	CASSGLGEKLFF	TGTGCCAGCAGTGGGCTAGGAGAAAAACTGTTTTTT
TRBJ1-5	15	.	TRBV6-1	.	CASSDGAGAGQPQHF	TGTGCCAGCAGTGATGGGGCGGGGGCTGGGCAGCCCCAGCATTTT
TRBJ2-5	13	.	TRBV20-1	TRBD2	CSATGAGQETQYF	TGCAGTGCGACGGGAGCGGGGCAAGAGACCCAGTACTTC
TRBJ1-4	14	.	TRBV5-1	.	CASSQAASNEKLFF	TGCGCCAGCAGTCAAGCCGCGTCTAATGAAAAACTGTTTTTT
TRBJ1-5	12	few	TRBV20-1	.	CSASTVGGPQHF	TGCAGTGCTAGTACAGTGGGTGGGCCCCAGCATTTT
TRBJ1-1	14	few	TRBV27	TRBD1	CASSLLGKQGEAFF	TGTGCCAGCAGTTTATTGGGGAAACAGGGGGAAGCTTTCTTT
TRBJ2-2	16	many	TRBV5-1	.	CASSPGQTSNTGELFF	TGCGCCAGCAGCCCCGGTCAGACATCGAACACCGGGGAGCTGTTTTTT
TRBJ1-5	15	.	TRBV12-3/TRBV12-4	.	CASSPVPQINQPQHF	TGTGCCAGCAGTCCGGTGCCACAGATCAATCAGCCCCAGCATTTT
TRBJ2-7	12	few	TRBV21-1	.	CASRAAGVEQYF	TGTGCCAGCAGGGCGGCAGGGGTCGAGCAGTACTTC